This T cell receptor (beta chain) was recorded in a study of shared clonotypes between healthy human individuals (TCRdb year 2020). About the investigation overall: A few men and a couple of women, aged 18 to 49 years, made up the cohort. For each donor, three plates each were used for CD4 naive and CD4 memory, two plates were used for CD8 naive, and one plate was used for CD8 memory. Between about 0.9 and 8.9 billion PBMCs per donor were obtained by leukapheresis. Libraries were prepared and TCR repertoires were sequenced by different laboratories using diverse techniques, in order to increase sequencing depth and limit assay-specific biases. To estimate repertoire size and how much clonotypes are shared between individuals, the study performed deep sequencing of blood TCR repertoires from a few healthy adults. Overall study outcomes, separate from this receptor: Even with the large sequencing depth, rarefaction of the sorted-subset datasets indicated that sequencing was incomplete. About 4.5% of naive CD4, roughly 3.6% of naive CD8, approximately 2.2% of memory CD4, and over 0.35% of memory CD8 clonotypes were shared across several donors. Because the study included a small number of donors, the genetic and exposure-history diversity represented was limited. Naive subsets generally had larger estimated clonotype richness than memory subsets did. Pairwise subsampling led to the expectation that sequencing depth would affect the degree of clonotype sharing among donors. Only blood was sampled, and tissue TCR repertoires likely differ from those in blood. Clonotypes shared by all four sorted-subset donors showed higher generation probabilities than non-shared clonotypes.

Spanning cysteine to phenylalanine, the CDR3 consists of 15 amino acids. Only the CDR3 DNA is retained, 45 bases long and in frame from the first base. The germline V gene sets CDR1 to SGHTA and CDR2 to FQGNSA. The V and J ends are trimmed by 5 bases and 5 bases, leaving 17 bases between them. CD8 naive samples were obtained by positive selection for CCR7 among CD45RO-negative cells, yielding a CD45RA+CCR7+ population from which TemRA cells were excluded. Donors were healthy HIV-negative adults with no recently reported acute infections or vaccinations. Only Caucasian adults living in Nashville, Tennessee, USA were represented among the donors. Blood was collected by leukapheresis, and PBMCs were isolated by Ficoll-Histopaque density gradient centrifugation and then cryopreserved in liquid nitrogen vapor phase. Purity and quantity of every magnetically sorted T cell population were checked by analytical flow cytometry. Each sorted fraction had its genomic DNA isolated and then quantified by UV absorbance on a Nanodrop 2000c.

Using the deep immunoSEQ assay, multiplex PCR amplified TCR CDR3 regions from genomic DNA. Extracted genomic DNA from each cell subset was distributed evenly across all wells of several immunoSEQ 96-well plates, and each plate was treated as a replicate. Each replicate PCR for sorted subsets received 150 to 250 ng genomic DNA, equal to about 29,000 T cell genomes. The purified libraries were quantified using a Qubit 3.0 fluorometer, sized with a Bioanalyzer 2100, and then quantified again using the KAPA Library Quantification kit. Every immunoSEQ 96-well plate was sequenced on a dedicated single-read 150-cycle Illumina NextSeq 550 flow cell. For the original study's pipeline: Because the immunoSEQ output held only junctional sequences and lacked quality scores, the filtering could not match the filtering applied to full-length reads. To assign V/J genes and CDR3, sequences were annotated against IMGT germline references using PyIR, a Python wrapper for IgBLAST v1.9. Reads were removed for weak V/J assignments (E-value above 1e-6), missing CDR3, stop codons, out-of-frame junctions, or ambiguous translated residues. V3J clonotypes were defined by identical inferred V gene, J gene, and CDR3 amino acid sequence. Percentage overlap between repertoires was computed as shared unique clonotypes divided by the size of the smaller repertoire. RTK rarefaction, the Chao1 estimator, and Recon v2.1 estimates of unobserved clonotypes were used to assess repertoire richness. Generation probabilities for all TCRbeta clonotypes obtained by the gDNA method from four donors were computed using OLGA. What TCRdb holds here is the immuneACCESS table cut down to in-frame rearrangements. Part of the clones is not present; checked against another copy, under half of the missing clones reflect an unresolved V gene, and the others are unexplained. V and J calls and clone size are copied from that table; D and trimming were computed from the DNA. The sample table contains millions of clones; only one count was recorded for around 93% of them. Roughly 1.7% of the sample is held by the ten biggest clonotypes.

This clone appeared a single time. What this receptor recognizes is not known. No base-level quality is on record; no much larger clone is a single base apart. The TCR comes from a man between 18 and 35 years old in good health. Some clones in this sample may be carry-over from other donors' samples. Recombination joined TRBV7-2 with TRBJ2-3, with a tentative D gene TRBD1 over 6 matching bases. Source material: naive CD8+ T cells from PBMCs. What the cell subset or site label conveys for this sample: CD45RA+CCR7+. CDR3 region: CASSVNRVRVDTQYF. The DNA sequence reads TGTGCCAGCAGCGTTAACAGGGTTAGAGTAGATACGCAGTATTTT.